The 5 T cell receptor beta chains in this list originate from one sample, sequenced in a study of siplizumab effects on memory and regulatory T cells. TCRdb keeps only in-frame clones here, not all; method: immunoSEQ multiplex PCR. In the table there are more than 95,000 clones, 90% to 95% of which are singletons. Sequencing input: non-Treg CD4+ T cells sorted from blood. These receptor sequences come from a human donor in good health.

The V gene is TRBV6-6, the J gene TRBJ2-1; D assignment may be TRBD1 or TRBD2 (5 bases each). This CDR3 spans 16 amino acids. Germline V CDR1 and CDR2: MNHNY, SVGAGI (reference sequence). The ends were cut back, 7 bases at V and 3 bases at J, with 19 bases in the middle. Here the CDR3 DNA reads TGTGCCAGCAAGGGACCATCCTCCCTCCTCTACAATGAGCAGTTCTTC. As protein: CASKGPSSLLYNEQFF.

The CDR3 DNA sequence: TGTGCCAGCAGCCTCGGACCGGGACTAGCGGGATTTGGCACAGATACGCAGTATTTT. Translating it yields CASSLGPGLAGFGTDTQYF. This chain links TRBV13 with TRBJ2-3; 13 bases agree with TRBD2. Germline loops: CDR1 PRHDT, CDR2 FYEKMQ (reference sequence). The CDR3 extends over 19 amino acids. Trimming removed 5 bases from V and 1 base from J; junction bases left unmatched: 12.

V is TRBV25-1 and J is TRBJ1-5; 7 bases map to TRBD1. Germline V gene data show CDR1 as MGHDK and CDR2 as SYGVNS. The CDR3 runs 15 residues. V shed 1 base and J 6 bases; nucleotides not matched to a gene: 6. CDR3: CASSESVGDSQPQHF. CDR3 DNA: TGTGCCAGCAGTGAATCGGTAGGGGACAGTCAGCCCCAGCATTTT.

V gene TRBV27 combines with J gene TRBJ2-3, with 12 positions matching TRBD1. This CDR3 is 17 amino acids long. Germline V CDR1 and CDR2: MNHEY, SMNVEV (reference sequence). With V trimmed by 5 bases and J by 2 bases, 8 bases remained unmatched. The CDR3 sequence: CASSTRRDRGLTDTQYF. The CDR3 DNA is TGTGCCAGCAGTACGCGCCGGGACAGGGGGCTCACAGATACGCAGTATTTT.

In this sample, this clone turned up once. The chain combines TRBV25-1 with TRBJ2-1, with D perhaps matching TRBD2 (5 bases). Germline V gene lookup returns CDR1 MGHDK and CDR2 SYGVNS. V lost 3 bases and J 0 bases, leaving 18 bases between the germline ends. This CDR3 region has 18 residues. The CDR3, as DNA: TGTGCCAGCAGTGATCGGACGGACTCAGTCAGCTCCTACAATGAGCAGTTCTTC. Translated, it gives CASSDRTDSVSSYNEQFF.